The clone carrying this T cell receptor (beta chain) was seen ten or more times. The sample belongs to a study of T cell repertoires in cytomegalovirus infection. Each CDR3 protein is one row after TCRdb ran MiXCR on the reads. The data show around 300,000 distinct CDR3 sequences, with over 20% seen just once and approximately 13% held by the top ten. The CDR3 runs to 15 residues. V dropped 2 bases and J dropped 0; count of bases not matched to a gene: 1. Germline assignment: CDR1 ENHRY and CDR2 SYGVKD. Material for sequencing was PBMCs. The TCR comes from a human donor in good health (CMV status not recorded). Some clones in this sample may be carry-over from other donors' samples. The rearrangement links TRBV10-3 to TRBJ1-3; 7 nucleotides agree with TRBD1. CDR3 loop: CAISEGDSSGNTIYF. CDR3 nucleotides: TGTGCCATCAGTGAGGGGGACAGCTCTGGAAACACCATATATTTT.